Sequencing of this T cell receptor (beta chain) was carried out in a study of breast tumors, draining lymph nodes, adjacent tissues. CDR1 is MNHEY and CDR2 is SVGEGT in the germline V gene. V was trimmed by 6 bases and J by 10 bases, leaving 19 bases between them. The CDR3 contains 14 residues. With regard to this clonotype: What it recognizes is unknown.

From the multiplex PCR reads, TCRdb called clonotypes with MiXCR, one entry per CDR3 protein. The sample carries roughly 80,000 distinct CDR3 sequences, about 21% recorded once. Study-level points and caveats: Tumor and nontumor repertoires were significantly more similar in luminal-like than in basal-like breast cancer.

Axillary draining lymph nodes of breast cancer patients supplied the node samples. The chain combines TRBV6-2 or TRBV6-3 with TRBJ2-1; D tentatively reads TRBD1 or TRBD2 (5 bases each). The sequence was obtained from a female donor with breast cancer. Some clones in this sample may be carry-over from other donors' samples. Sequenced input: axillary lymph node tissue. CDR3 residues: CASRDAGTRGEQFF. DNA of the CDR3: TGTGCCAGCAGAGACGCCGGGACCCGGGGCGAGCAGTTCTTC.